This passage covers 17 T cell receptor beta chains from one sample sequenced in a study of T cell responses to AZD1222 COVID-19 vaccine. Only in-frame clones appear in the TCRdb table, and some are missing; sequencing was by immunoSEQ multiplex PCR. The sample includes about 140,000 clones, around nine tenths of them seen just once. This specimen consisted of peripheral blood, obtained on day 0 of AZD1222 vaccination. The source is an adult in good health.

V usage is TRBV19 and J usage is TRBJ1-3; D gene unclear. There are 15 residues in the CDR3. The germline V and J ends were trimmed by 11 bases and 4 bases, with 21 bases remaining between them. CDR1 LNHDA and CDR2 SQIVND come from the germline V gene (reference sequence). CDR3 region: CAACAAGNTGNTIYF. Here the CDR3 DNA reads TGTGCCGCCTGCGCCGCAGGTAATACCGGAAACACCATATATTTT.

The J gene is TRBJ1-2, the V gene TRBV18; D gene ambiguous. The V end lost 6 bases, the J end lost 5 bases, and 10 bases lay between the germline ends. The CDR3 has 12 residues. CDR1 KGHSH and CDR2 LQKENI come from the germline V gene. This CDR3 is CASSQDGYGYTF. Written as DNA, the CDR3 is TGTGCCAGCTCCCAAGACGGGTATGGCTACACCTTC. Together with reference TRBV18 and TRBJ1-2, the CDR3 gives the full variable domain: NAGVMQNPRHLVRRRGQEARLRCSPMKGHSHVYWYRQLPEEGLKFMVYLQKENIIDESGMPKERFSAEFPKEGPSILRIQQVVRGDSAAYFCASSQDGYGYTFGSGTRLTVV.

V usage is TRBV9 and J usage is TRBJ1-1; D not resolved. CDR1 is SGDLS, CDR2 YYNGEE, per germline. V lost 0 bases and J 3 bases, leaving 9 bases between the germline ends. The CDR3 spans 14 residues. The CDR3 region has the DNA TGTGCCAGCAGCGTAGGGGGATTCGACACTGAAGCTTTCTTT. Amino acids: CASSVGGFDTEAFF.

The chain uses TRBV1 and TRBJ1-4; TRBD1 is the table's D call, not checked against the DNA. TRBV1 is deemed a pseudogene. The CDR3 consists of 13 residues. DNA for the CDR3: TGCACCAGCTCCGTCAATGGGGGCGGGAAACTGTTTTTT. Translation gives CTSSVNGGGKLFF.

The CDR3 sequence: CSVFFRNEQFF. Here the CDR3 DNA reads TGCAGTGTTTTTTTTAGGAATGAGCAGTTCTTC. This chain uses TRBV20-1 with TRBJ2-1; D unresolved. The V gene lost 7 bases and the J gene lost 7 bases, with 11 bases spanning the gap. The CDR3 extends over 11 amino acids. CDR1 is DFQATT, CDR2 SNEGSKA, per germline (reference sequence).

The CDR3: CASRPYLAGVGEQYF. Written as DNA, the CDR3 is TGTGCCAGTAGGCCCTACCTAGCGGGAGTAGGCGAGCAGTACTTC. The chain is built from TRBV19 and TRBJ2-7; TRBD2 aligns across 10 bases. CDR1 is LNHDA, CDR2 SQIVND, per germline (reference sequence). The CDR3 spans 15 residues. V lost 6 bases, J lost 6 bases, and 11 bases stayed unmatched. Combining the CDR3 with reference TRBV19 and TRBJ2-7 gives the whole variable domain DGGITQSPKYLFRKEGQNVTLSCEQNLNHDAMYWYRQDPGQGLRLIYYSQIVNDFQKGDIAEGYSVSREKKESFPLTVTSAQKNPTAFYLCASRPYLAGVGEQYFGPGTRLTVT.

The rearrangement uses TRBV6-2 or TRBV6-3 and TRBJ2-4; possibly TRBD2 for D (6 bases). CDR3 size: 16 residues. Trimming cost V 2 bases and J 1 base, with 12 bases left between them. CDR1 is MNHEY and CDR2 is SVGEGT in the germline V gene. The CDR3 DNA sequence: TGTGCCAGCAGTTACCCGGGGGAATGGGCCAAAAACATTCAGTACTTC. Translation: CASSYPGEWAKNIQYF.

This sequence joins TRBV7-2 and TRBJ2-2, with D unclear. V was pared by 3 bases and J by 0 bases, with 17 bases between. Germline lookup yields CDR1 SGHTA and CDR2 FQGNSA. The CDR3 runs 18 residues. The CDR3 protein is CASSFWSPSTSNTGELFF. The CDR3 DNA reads TGTGCCAGCAGCTTTTGGAGCCCCTCAACCTCGAACACCGGGGAGCTGTTTTTT.

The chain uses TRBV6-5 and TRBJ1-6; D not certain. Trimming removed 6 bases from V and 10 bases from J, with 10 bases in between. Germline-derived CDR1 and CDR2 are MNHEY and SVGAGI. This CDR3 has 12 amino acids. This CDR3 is CASSSTWSPLHF. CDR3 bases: TGTGCCAGCAGCTCTACCTGGTCACCCCTCCACTTT.

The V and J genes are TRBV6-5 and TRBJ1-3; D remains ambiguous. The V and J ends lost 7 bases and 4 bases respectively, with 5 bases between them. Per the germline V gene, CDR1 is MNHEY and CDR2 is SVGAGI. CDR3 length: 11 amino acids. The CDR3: CASKLGNTIYF. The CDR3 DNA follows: TGTGCCAGCAAATTAGGAAACACCATATATTTT.

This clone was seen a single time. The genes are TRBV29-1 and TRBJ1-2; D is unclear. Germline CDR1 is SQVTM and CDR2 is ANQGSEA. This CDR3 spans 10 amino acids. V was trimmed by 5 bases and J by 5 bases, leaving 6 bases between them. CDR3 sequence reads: CSVLLYGYTF. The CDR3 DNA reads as TGCAGCGTTCTCCTATATGGCTACACCTTC.

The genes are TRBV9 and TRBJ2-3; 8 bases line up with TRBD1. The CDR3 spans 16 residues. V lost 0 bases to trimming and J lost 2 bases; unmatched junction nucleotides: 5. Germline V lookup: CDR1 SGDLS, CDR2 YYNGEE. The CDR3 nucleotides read TGTGCCAGCAGCGTAGCAGGGGGCGAGTTCACAGATACGCAGTATTTT. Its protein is CASSVAGGEFTDTQYF.

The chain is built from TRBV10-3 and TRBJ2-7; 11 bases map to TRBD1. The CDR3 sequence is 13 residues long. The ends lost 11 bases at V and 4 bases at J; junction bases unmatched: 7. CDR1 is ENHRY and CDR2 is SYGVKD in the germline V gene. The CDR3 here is CASGGDRGYEQYF. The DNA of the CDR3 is TGTGCCTCTGGGGGGGACAGGGGGTACGAGCAGTACTTC.

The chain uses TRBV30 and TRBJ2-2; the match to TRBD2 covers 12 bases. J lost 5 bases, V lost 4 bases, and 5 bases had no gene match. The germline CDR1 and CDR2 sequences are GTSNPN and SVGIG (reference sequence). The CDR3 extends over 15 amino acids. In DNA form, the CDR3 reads TGTGCCTGGAAAGAAGGACTAGCGGGGACCGGGGAGCTGTTTTTT. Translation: CAWKEGLAGTGELFF.

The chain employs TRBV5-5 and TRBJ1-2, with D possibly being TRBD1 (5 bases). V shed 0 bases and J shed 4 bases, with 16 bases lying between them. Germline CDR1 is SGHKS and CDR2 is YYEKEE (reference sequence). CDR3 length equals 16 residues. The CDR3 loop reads CASSLGLGPGVYGYTF. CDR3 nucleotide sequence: TGTGCCAGCAGCTTGGGGCTGGGGCCCGGGGTCTATGGCTACACCTTC.

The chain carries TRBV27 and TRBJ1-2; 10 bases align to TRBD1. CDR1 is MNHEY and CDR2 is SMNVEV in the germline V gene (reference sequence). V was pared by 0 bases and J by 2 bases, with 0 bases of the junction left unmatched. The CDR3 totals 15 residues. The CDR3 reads CASSLSTGGNYGYTF. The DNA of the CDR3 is TGTGCCAGCAGTTTATCGACAGGGGGCAACTATGGCTACACCTTC.

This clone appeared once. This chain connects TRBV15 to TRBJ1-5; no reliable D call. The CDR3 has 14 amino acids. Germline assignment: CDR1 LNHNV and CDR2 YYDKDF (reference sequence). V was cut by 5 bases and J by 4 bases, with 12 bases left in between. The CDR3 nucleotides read TGTGCCACCAGCGCTGGGTCCTTAAATCAGCCCCAGCATTTT. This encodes CATSAGSLNQPQHF.